A single sample is the source of the 13 T cell receptor beta chains below, sequenced in a study of blood T cell repertoires in COVID-19 (dated by TCRdb to 2020 to 2021). The library came from the immunoSEQ multiplex PCR assay. The source is immuneACCESS, and TCRdb retained only in-frame sequences with V and J called. Part of the clones is not carried over; for the studies checked, unresolved V genes explain less than half of this, and the remainder is unexplained. This sample lists some 150,000 clones; 88% were detected once. About 2.3% of the sample is held by the ten biggest clonotypes. Input material: peripheral blood. The receptor set was obtained from a human donor in a cohort sampled during active COVID-19.

This clone was recorded a few times. The J gene is TRBJ2-1, the V gene TRBV7-2; TRBD2 is a possible D gene (5 bases). Germline lookup yields CDR1 SGHTA and CDR2 FQGNSA. CDR3 length: 17 residues. V lost 4 bases and J 0 bases, leaving 16 bases between the germline ends. CDR3 bases: TGTGCCAGCAGCTCAAAGCGGACGCCCAGCTCCTACAATGAGCAGTTCTTC. Protein: CASSSKRTPSSYNEQFF.

The chain joins TRBV7-2 to TRBJ2-7; 7 bases map to TRBD1. Germline CDR1 is SGHTA and CDR2 is FQGNSA. The CDR3 consists of 14 residues. The V gene end was trimmed by 5 bases and the J gene end by 3 bases; junction bases not matched to a gene: 7. The CDR3 coding sequence is TGTGCCAGCAGCCTTGGGACAGTCCGCTACGAGCAGTACTTC. Amino acids: CASSLGTVRYEQYF.

Of note for this clone: Just one base apart from a much larger clone, this may be a read error. This chain connects TRBV30 to TRBJ1-5; unclear D gene. CDR1 is GTSNPN and CDR2 is SVGIG in the germline V gene (reference sequence). Trimming pared 0 bases from V and 3 bases from J, leaving 6 bases between. There are 13 residues in the CDR3. Written as DNA, the CDR3 is TGTGCCTGGAGTGTACAGAACAATCAGCCCCAGCATTTT. The encoded protein is CAWSVQNNQPQHF.

This sequence joins TRBV7-2 and TRBJ2-5, with 8 bases aligning to TRBD2. Trimming at V came to 5 bases and at J to 9 bases, leaving 8 bases not matched to a gene. The V gene's germline CDR1 is SGHTA and CDR2 FQGNSA. This CDR3 comprises 13 residues. The CDR3 region has the DNA TGTGCCAGCAGCACCCGGGGGGGGACGGCCCAGTACTTC. This sequence encodes CASSTRGGTAQYF.

J is TRBJ2-2 and V is TRBV7-8; the D gene is possibly TRBD1 (5 bases). The CDR3 spans 14 residues. Trimming removed 8 bases from V and 9 bases from J, with 19 bases in between. CDR1 is SGHVS, CDR2 FQNEAQ, per germline. CDR3 amino acids: CASGAATNRRELFF. In DNA, the CDR3 is TGTGCCAGCGGGGCGGCCACTAACAGACGGGAGCTGTTTTTT.

The chain employs TRBV19 and TRBJ1-1; a weak D match, TRBD1 (5 bases). Trimming removed 3 bases at V and 6 bases at J, with 8 bases between. Germline V gene data show CDR1 as LNHDA and CDR2 as SQIVND (reference sequence). This CDR3 has 12 residues. CDR3 protein: CASSIGGSEAFF. CDR3 DNA sequence: TGTGCCAGTAGTATCGGGGGGTCTGAAGCTTTCTTT.

This clone has more than one count but fewer than ten. The DNA for the CDR3 is TGTGCCAGCAGCCAACGACAGTGGAACACCATATATTTT. Translated, it gives CASSQRQWNTIYF. The V gene is TRBV14, the J gene TRBJ1-3, with D possibly being TRBD1 (5 bases). The V gene lost 2 bases and the J gene lost 7 bases, with 9 bases spanning the gap. This CDR3 has 13 amino acids. Germline V gene data show CDR1 as SGHDN and CDR2 as FVKESK.

The J gene is TRBJ1-3, the V gene TRBV7-2; D perhaps matches TRBD1 (6 bases). V lost 5 bases, J lost 0 bases, and 8 bases lay in between. Germline V CDR1 and CDR2: SGHTA, FQGNSA. The CDR3 loop spans 14 amino acids. This chain's CDR3 is CASSPQGSGNTIYF. The CDR3 bases are TGTGCCAGCAGCCCACAGGGCTCTGGAAACACCATATATTTT.

The chain couples TRBV7-8 to TRBJ1-1; 7 positions agree with TRBD1. This CDR3 comprises 15 residues. The V gene's germline CDR1 is SGHVS and CDR2 FQNEAQ. V lost 5 bases and J lost 3; bases outside the gene matches: 9. CDR3 in DNA: TGTGCCAGCAGCGGGACACGGACAGGCTACACTGAAGCTTTCTTT. Translation: CASSGTRTGYTEAFF.

J is TRBJ1-6 and V is TRBV4-3, with D possibly matching TRBD1 (6 bases). The ends were cut back, 0 bases at V and 10 bases at J, with 10 bases in the middle. The CDR3 is made up of 14 amino acids. Germline CDR1 is LGHNA and CDR2 is YSLEER. The CDR3: CASSQDRGWSPLHF. CDR3 bases: TGCGCCAGCAGCCAAGACAGGGGCTGGTCACCCCTCCACTTT.

The chain links TRBV6-2 or TRBV6-3 to TRBJ2-7, with D maybe TRBD1 (5 bases). V was cut by 2 bases and J by 8 bases, with 13 bases left in between. The length of the CDR3 is 13 residues. Germline lookup yields CDR1 MNHEY and CDR2 SVGEGT. The CDR3 region is CASSYMDTAQQYF. The CDR3 coding sequence is TGTGCCAGCAGTTACATGGACACGGCTCAGCAGTACTTC.

The genes are TRBV28 and TRBJ1-2, with no clear D. Germline CDR1 MDHEN, CDR2 SYDVKM. The CDR3 has 12 residues. The V and J ends lost 3 bases and 8 bases respectively, with 10 bases between them. CDR3 nucleotides: TGTGCCAGCAGTTTGGTGCGGAAAGGCTACACCTTC. Its protein is CASSLVRKGYTF.

The rearrangement uses TRBV5-4 and TRBJ2-1; possibly TRBD2 for D (6 bases). Trimming pared 6 bases from V and 9 bases from J, leaving 13 bases between. Germline CDR1 SGHNT, CDR2 YYREEE (reference sequence). The CDR3 extends over 12 amino acids. CDR3 DNA sequence: TGTGCCAGCATGGGGCGGGGTACTGAGCAGTTCTTC. Translating it yields CASMGRGTEQFF.